This T cell receptor (beta chain) comes out of a study of T cell responses to AZD1222 COVID-19 vaccine. Profiled with immunoSEQ multiplex PCR; TCRdb holds only in-frame clones, not every one. Among 140,000 to 150,000 clones, 85% to 95% were seen once, and the ten largest hold around 2.8%. This clone was found once. The input for sequencing was peripheral blood, taken on day 0 of MenACWY control vaccination. This receptor was identified in an adult in good health.

The CDR3 loop reads CAWSGKIERSHNEQFF. The CDR3 DNA follows: TGTGCCTGGAGTGGAAAGATAGAGCGGTCCCACAATGAGCAGTTCTTC. The V gene is TRBV30, the J gene TRBJ2-1; weak D call: TRBD2 (5 bases). CDR3 length: 16 amino acids. The V and J ends lost 1 base and 5 bases respectively, with 18 bases between them. Germline CDR1 and CDR2: GTSNPN and SVGIG (reference sequence).